These 28 T cell receptor beta chains originate from one sample sequenced in a study of CD8+ T cells in alopecia areata. Isolated RNA was reverse transcribed into cDNA used as the sequencing template. Generated by immunoSEQ multiplex PCR, the TCRdb table keeps only in-frame clones and is missing some. The sample lists 110,000 or so clones, 50% to 75% occurring once. Treatment: oral pan-JAK inhibitor, 5-10 mg twice daily. This sample comprised CD8+ T cells sorted from blood, obtained at week 4, from a patient treated with tofacitinib. These receptors originate from a human donor with alopecia areata.

This clone was counted a few times. The V and J genes are TRBV29-1 and TRBJ2-1; D remains unclear. The ends were cut back, 6 bases at V and 8 bases at J, with 8 bases in the middle. Germline loops: CDR1 SQVTM, CDR2 ANQGSEA. The CDR3 totals 10 residues. The CDR3 here is CSVLGDEQFF. The DNA for the CDR3 is TGCAGCGTATTGGGCGATGAGCAGTTCTTC.

CDR3 protein: CSVDTGQTYEQYF. In nucleotides, the CDR3 is TGCAGCGTTGACACCGGACAGACCTACGAGCAGTACTTC. The chain has TRBV29-1 and TRBJ2-7; D possibly corresponds to TRBD1 (6 bases). Trimming removed 3 bases from V and 2 bases from J, with 11 bases in between. The CDR3 extends over 13 amino acids. Germline-derived CDR1 and CDR2 are SQVTM and ANQGSEA.

This clone showed up just once. The chain has TRBV6-5 and TRBJ2-7; D assignment may be TRBD1 or TRBD2 (6 bases each). The length of the CDR3 is 16 residues. The V and J ends lost 0 bases and 0 bases respectively, with 12 bases between them. Germline CDR1 is MNHEY and CDR2 is SVGAGI. CDR3 sequence (DNA): TGTGCCAGCAGTTACTCGATCGGGGGCGTCTCCTACGAGCAGTACTTC. Protein product: CASSYSIGGVSYEQYF.

This clone was seen a few times. The chain uses TRBV7-6 and TRBJ1-2; D gene unclear. The CDR3 has 15 amino acids. The germline V gene has CDR1 SGHVS and CDR2 FNYEAQ. Trimming removed 4 bases from V and 4 bases from J, with 16 bases in between. The CDR3 protein is CASSSGTGSFYGYTF. The DNA of the CDR3 is TGTGCCAGCAGCTCCGGCACGGGATCCTTCTATGGCTACACCTTC. The variable domain in full, with the rest retrieved from reference TRBV7-6 and TRBJ1-2, is GAGVSQSPRYKVTKRGQDVALRCDPISGHVSLYWYRQALGQGPEFLTYFNYEAQQDKSGLPNDRFSAERPEGSISTLTIQRTEQRDSAMYRCASSSGTGSFYGYTFGSGTRLTVV.

This clone was detected once. The chain employs TRBV6-1 and TRBJ2-7; a possible D gene is TRBD1 (6 bases). Trimming stripped 2 bases from V and 3 bases from J, with 11 bases between. Germline V gene lookup returns CDR1 MNHNS and CDR2 SASEGT. This CDR3 has 14 amino acids. The CDR3 spells CASSETGQGYEQYF. As DNA, the CDR3 is TGTGCCAGCAGTGAAACAGGGCAAGGCTACGAGCAGTACTTC.

This rearrangement joins TRBV30 to TRBJ2-7; D not resolved. Trimming pared 0 bases from V and 3 bases from J, leaving 9 bases between. Germline values: CDR1 GTSNPN, CDR2 SVGIG (reference sequence). CDR3 size: 13 residues. The CDR3 DNA reads TGTGCCTGGAGTGTTTCAGCTAGCTACGAGCAGTACTTC. It encodes CAWSVSASYEQYF.

The chain links TRBV27 to TRBJ1-2; D possibly corresponds to TRBD1 (5 bases). The CDR3 runs 17 residues. The ends were cut back, 5 bases at V and 6 bases at J, with 25 bases in the middle. Germline V lookup: CDR1 MNHEY, CDR2 SMNVEV (reference sequence). The CDR3 sequence is CASSGATGDLGVDGYTF. CDR3 sequence (DNA): TGTGCCAGCAGTGGGGCCACCGGCGATTTGGGGGTGGATGGCTACACCTTC.

Comments on this clone: This specimen includes other DNA sequences encoding the same CDR3. This chain joins TRBV20-1 and TRBJ2-7; D call uncertain. The ends were cut back, 1 base at V and 4 bases at J, with 5 bases in the middle. CDR3 length equals 11 residues. Germline V gene data show CDR1 as DFQATT and CDR2 as SNEGSKA (reference sequence). The CDR3 DNA reads TGCAGTGCTAGAGGGGATTACGAGCAGTACTTC. Its protein is CSARGDYEQYF.

CDR3 in amino acids: CASSFSGGPYNEQFF. Here the CDR3 DNA reads TGTGCCAGCAGCTTTAGCGGGGGACCCTACAATGAGCAGTTCTTC. The chain uses TRBV7-2 and TRBJ2-1; 9 bases agree with TRBD2. Trimming removed 3 bases from V and 2 bases from J; junction bases left unmatched: 2. CDR1 and CDR2 (germline): SGHTA, FQGNSA. CDR3 size: 15 residues.

This clone was found a few times. V gene TRBV7-9 combines with J gene TRBJ1-2; 7 bases fit TRBD1. The CDR3 runs to 14 residues. J gave up 4 bases and V 5 bases, and 7 bases lay outside the gene matches. Germline-derived CDR1 and CDR2 are SEHNR and FQNEAQ (reference sequence). DNA of the CDR3: TGTGCCAGCAGCCCTCCGGGACAGATCTATGGCTACACCTTC. Translation gives CASSPPGQIYGYTF.

To note about this clone: The same CDR3 can be traced to other DNA sequences in this sample. The V gene is TRBV30, the J gene TRBJ1-1; D gene ambiguous. The ends were cut back, 1 base at V and 6 bases at J, with 3 bases in the middle. The CDR3 has 10 residues. Germline-derived CDR1 and CDR2 are GTSNPN and SVGIG (reference sequence). This chain's CDR3 is CAWSESEAFF. CDR3 DNA: TGTGCCTGGAGTGAGTCTGAAGCTTTCTTT.

The chain joins TRBV10-3 to TRBJ2-3, with D possibly TRBD2 on 5 matching bases. The CDR3 is 11 amino acids. The germline V gene has CDR1 ENHRY and CDR2 SYGVKD. The V end lost 11 bases, the J end lost 5 bases, and 11 bases lay between the germline ends. The CDR3 bases are TGTGCCTCCTACGAGGGAGATACGCAGTATTTT. Protein sequence: CASYEGDTQYF.

J is TRBJ2-1 and V is TRBV5-6; no clear D gene. The V gene lost 0 bases and the J gene lost 8 bases, with 12 bases spanning the gap. The CDR3 totals 14 residues. CDR1 is SGHDT, CDR2 YYEEEE, per germline. The CDR3 reads CASSLAVGRHEQFF. CDR3 nucleotide sequence: TGTGCCAGCAGCTTGGCGGTGGGAAGGCATGAGCAGTTCTTC.

There are a few counts of this clone. J is TRBJ2-7 and V is TRBV5-6, with 12 nucleotides matching TRBD2. The CDR3 totals 15 residues. Germline trimming cut 4 bases from V and 3 bases from J; bases unmatched to any gene: 5. The V gene's germline CDR1 is SGHDT and CDR2 YYEEEE. CDR3 sequence reads: CASSLAGGLFYEQYF. The CDR3 nucleotides read TGTGCCAGCAGCCTAGCGGGGGGGCTCTTCTACGAGCAGTACTTC.

This rearrangement joins TRBV11-2 to TRBJ2-5; maybe TRBD2 (6 bases). The germline V gene has CDR1 SGHAT and CDR2 FQNNGV. Trimming stripped 5 bases from V and 9 bases from J, with 16 bases between. There are 13 residues in the CDR3. The chain's CDR3 is CASSLGVGGSQYF. The DNA of the CDR3 is TGTGCCAGCAGCCTCGGGGTTGGGGGGTCCCAGTACTTC. The full variable domain, in which reference TRBV11-2 and TRBJ2-5 provide the parts outside the CDR3, is EAGVAQSPRYKIIEKRQSVAFWCNPISGHATLYWYQQILGQGPKLLIQFQNNGVVDDSQLPKDRFSAERLKGVDSTLKIQPAKLEDSAVYLCASSLGVGGSQYFGPGTRLLVL.

J is TRBJ2-2 and V is TRBV6-5; D call uncertain. The CDR3 has 13 residues. Trimming took off 0 bases at V and 6 bases at J, with 5 bases between the two ends. Germline loops: CDR1 MNHEY, CDR2 SVGAGI. CDR3 amino acids: CASSYSASGELFF. In nucleotides, the CDR3 is TGTGCCAGCAGTTACTCTGCGTCCGGGGAGCTGTTTTTT.

About this clone: A junction boundary mismatches the germline segment, possibly from a read error. J is TRBJ2-5 and V is TRBV2; D is perhaps TRBD1 (5 bases). Germline values: CDR1 SNHLY, CDR2 FYNNEI. The CDR3 contains 10 residues. The CDR3 coding sequence is TGTGCCAGCAGTGTCCAGGGTACCCACTTC. Its translation: CASSVQGTHF.

The CDR3, as DNA: TGTGCCAGCACCCAACCCCTTCGTAGGGCTGAGCAGTTCTTC. Its translation: CASTQPLRRAEQFF. The chain uses TRBV28 and TRBJ2-1; D uncertain. Trimming cost V 7 bases and J 9 bases, with 19 bases left between them. The CDR3 is made up of 14 amino acids. Germline loops: CDR1 MDHEN, CDR2 SYDVKM.

This clone has only one observation. The rearrangement links TRBV25-1 to TRBJ2-5; possible D gene TRBD2, 5 bases. Deletions cut 6 bases from V and 4 bases from J, with 12 bases between. The CDR3 totals 13 residues. Germline-derived CDR1 and CDR2 are MGHDK and SYGVNS. The CDR3 region has the DNA TGTGCCAGCAGAGGACTGTACCGAGAGACCCAGTACTTC. Translating gives CASRGLYRETQYF.

The rearrangement joins TRBV7-9 to TRBJ2-2; the match to TRBD1 covers 9 bases. The CDR3 totals 15 residues. Trimming took 4 bases from V and 7 from J; bases not matched to a gene: 7. Germline-derived CDR1 and CDR2 are SEHNR and FQNEAQ (reference sequence). The CDR3, as DNA: TGTGCCAGCAGCTCTAACAGGGGGCAAAACGGGGAGCTGTTTTTT. Amino acids: CASSSNRGQNGELFF.

The genes are TRBV5-1 and TRBJ2-7, with a possible D match to TRBD2 (6 bases). Trimming took off 0 bases at V and 0 bases at J, with 13 bases between the two ends. CDR1 is SGHRS and CDR2 is YFSETQ in the germline V gene. The length of the CDR3 is 16 residues. CDR3 loop: CASSLVAAGNSYEQYF. The DNA for the CDR3 is TGCGCCAGCAGCTTGGTAGCGGCCGGAAACTCCTACGAGCAGTACTTC. Looking up the rest from reference TRBV5-1 and TRBJ2-7 gives the full variable domain: KAGVTQTPRYLIKTRGQQVTLSCSPISGHRSVSWYQQTPGQGLQFLFEYFSETQRNKGNFPGRFSGRQFSNSRSEMNVSTLELGDSALYLCASSLVAAGNSYEQYFGPGTRLTVT.

The rearrangement uses TRBV5-6 and TRBJ2-7; tentatively, D is TRBD1 or TRBD2 (5 bases each). V dropped 0 bases and J dropped 3 bases, with 10 bases sitting between them. Germline CDR1 SGHDT, CDR2 YYEEEE. This CDR3 has 14 residues. CDR3 protein: CASSLVGDLYEQYF. The CDR3, as DNA: TGTGCCAGCAGCTTGGTAGGGGACCTCTACGAGCAGTACTTC.

The chain recombines TRBV30 with TRBJ2-3; 7 positions match TRBD1. CDR1 GTSNPN and CDR2 SVGIG come from the germline V gene (reference sequence). J gave up 3 bases and V 2 bases, and 5 bases lay outside the gene matches. This CDR3 region has 14 residues. The CDR3 DNA follows: TGTGCCTGGAGTCCCCAGACAGGGACAGATACGCAGTATTTT. Residues: CAWSPQTGTDTQYF.

This clone was detected only a few times. This chain connects TRBV29-1 to TRBJ2-5, with D perhaps matching TRBD2 (5 bases). The V gene lost 6 bases and the J gene lost 5 bases, with 13 bases spanning the gap. CDR3 length equals 12 residues. The germline V gene encodes CDR1 SQVTM and CDR2 ANQGSEA. DNA of the CDR3: TGCAGCGTAACTGAGGGTAGGGAGACCCAGTACTTC. Translated: CSVTEGRETQYF.

This chain connects TRBV27 to TRBJ1-1; 7 nucleotides align to TRBD1. The length of the CDR3 is 14 residues. J was trimmed by 3 bases and V by 4 bases; bases with no gene match: 5. The germline V gene has CDR1 MNHEY and CDR2 SMNVEV (reference sequence). The CDR3, as DNA: TGTGCCAGCAGTTGGGCAGGGGGTTACACTGAAGCTTTCTTT. The encoded protein is CASSWAGGYTEAFF.

This clone was picked up one time. This chain uses TRBV29-1 with TRBJ2-1; D not resolved. The germline gives CDR1 SQVTM, CDR2 ANQGSEA. V dropped 4 bases and J dropped 6 bases, with 4 bases sitting between them. This CDR3 contains 10 residues. CDR3 nucleotides: TGCAGCGTTGTCACCAATGAGCAGTTCTTC. It codes for CSVVTNEQFF.

In DNA form, the CDR3 reads TGTGCCAGCAGCCTAGAACCCCGACAGGGACCAAATTCACCCCTCCACTTT. This codes for CASSLEPRQGPNSPLHF. This chain uses TRBV4-2 with TRBJ1-6, with 7 nucleotides matching TRBD1. The CDR3 loop spans 17 amino acids. The V segment lost 4 bases and the J segment 7 bases; nucleotides outside the gene matches: 13. The germline V gene has CDR1 LGHNA and CDR2 YNFKEQ.

Turning to this clone: The same CDR3 is also encoded by other DNA sequences in this sample. This sequence joins TRBV29-1 and TRBJ2-7; D not certain. V lost 4 bases and J 0 bases, leaving 7 bases between the germline ends. Per the germline V gene, CDR1 is SQVTM and CDR2 is ANQGSEA. This CDR3 contains 12 residues. DNA for the CDR3: TGCAGCGTTGGGACCGGCTCCTACGAGCAGTACTTC. Translating it yields CSVGTGSYEQYF.